Shown below are 26 T cell receptor beta chains from a single sample sequenced in a study. In TCRdb, the RT-PCR reads were re-called with MiXCR into one record per CDR3 protein. Here the sample spans about 680,000 distinct CDR3 sequences, 12% to 15% being singletons. The sequenced sample was memory CD4+ T cells from blood. These receptors all stem from a female donor in good health, serving as a healthy control.

The J gene is TRBJ2-3, the V gene TRBV7-2, with a tentative D call TRBD2 (6 bases). Trimming left V 1 base short and J 2 bases short, with 13 bases between. The germline V gene has CDR1 SGHTA and CDR2 FQGNSA. This CDR3 has 16 residues. This CDR3 is CASSLGVAAVTDTQYF. CDR3 in DNA: TGTGCCAGCAGCTTAGGGGTAGCGGCCGTCACAGATACGCAGTATTTT.

There are a few counts of this clonotype. The rearrangement links TRBV7-2 to TRBJ1-4; D might be TRBD1 (5 bases). The germline V gene encodes CDR1 SGHTA and CDR2 FQGNSA. The length of the CDR3 is 14 residues. Trimming removed 2 bases at V and 8 bases at J, with 12 bases between. The CDR3 reads CASSLNSGEEKLFF. In DNA form, the CDR3 reads TGTGCCAGCAGCTTAAATTCGGGGGAAGAAAAACTGTTTTTT.

This clonotype was detected many times. The chain has TRBV5-1 and TRBJ2-2, with D possibly TRBD1 on 6 matching bases. V lost 1 base and J 5 bases, leaving 15 bases between the germline ends. The CDR3 length is 16 residues. CDR1 SGHRS and CDR2 YFSETQ come from the germline V gene. CDR3 sequence (DNA): TGCGCCAGCAGCTTGACCCAGGACAGTCCTACCGGGGAGCTGTTTTTT. Its translation: CASSLTQDSPTGELFF.

About this clonotype itself: This may be a read error, as it is one base from a much larger clone. The CDR3 is CASSLVGTSEETQYF. DNA for the CDR3: TGCGCCAGCAGCTTGGTGGGGACTAGCGAAGAGACCCAGTACTTC. The chain couples TRBV5-1 to TRBJ2-5; the match to TRBD2 covers 10 bases. The germline gives CDR1 SGHRS, CDR2 YFSETQ. This CDR3 is 15 amino acids long. The V and J ends lost 0 bases and 3 bases, in that order; junction bases with no gene match: 2.

This clonotype was seen only a few times. The V gene is TRBV10-3, the J gene TRBJ1-2; a weak D match, TRBD1 (5 bases). V was trimmed by 6 bases and J by 8 bases, leaving 19 bases between them. Germline CDR1 is ENHRY and CDR2 is SYGVKD. The CDR3 extends over 14 amino acids. Here the CDR3 reads CAIRGREPVRGYTF. The CDR3 coding sequence is TGTGCCATCAGGGGACGGGAACCTGTAAGGGGCTACACCTTC.

The V call is TRBV27, the J call TRBJ2-7; 7 nucleotides match TRBD1. The ends lost 6 bases at V and 7 bases at J; junction bases unmatched: 6. Germline CDR1 is MNHEY and CDR2 is SMNVEV (reference sequence). The CDR3 has 12 amino acids. CDR3: CASSLRGMEQYF. In DNA form, the CDR3 reads TGTGCCAGCAGCCTCAGGGGGATGGAGCAGTACTTC.

This sequence joins TRBV20-1 and TRBJ2-1; D might be TRBD1 or TRBD2, each matching 6 bases. This CDR3 is 15 amino acids long. Trimming stripped 8 bases from V and 4 bases from J, with 21 bases between. Germline CDR1 DFQATT, CDR2 SNEGSKA (reference sequence). DNA of the CDR3: TGCAGTTCAACTAGGGGGGCTTTGGGGTACAATGAGCAGTTCTTC. It encodes CSSTRGALGYNEQFF.

There are a few counts of this clonotype. V is TRBV20-1 and J is TRBJ2-7; 9 bases line up with TRBD2. The V and J ends lost 0 bases and 5 bases, in that order; junction bases with no gene match: 8. The germline CDR1 and CDR2 sequences are DFQATT and SNEGSKA (reference sequence). This CDR3 has 15 residues. The CDR3 loop reads CSARDSGGRGNEQYF. CDR3 sequence (DNA): TGCAGTGCTAGAGACAGCGGGGGGAGAGGCAACGAGCAGTACTTC.

This clonotype was observed a few times. J is TRBJ2-7 and V is TRBV28, with D unclear. The V end was cut by 4 bases, the J end by 3 bases, with 13 bases between. CDR1 and CDR2 from the germline V gene are MDHEN and SYDVKM. This CDR3 comprises 14 residues. This chain's CDR3 is CASSSVGLGYEQYF. The DNA for the CDR3 is TGTGCCAGCAGTTCCGTAGGCCTCGGCTACGAGCAGTACTTC.

This clonotype came up a few times. This chain links TRBV12-3 or TRBV12-4 with TRBJ2-1, with 9 bases identical to TRBD2. CDR3 length equals 15 residues. The J segment lost 6 bases and the V segment lost 4 bases, leaving 7 bases of the junction unmatched. The CDR3 is CASSSGLAGTNEQFF. For the CDR3, the DNA is TGTGCCAGCAGTTCGGGACTAGCAGGGACCAATGAGCAGTTCTTC.

This chain joins TRBV9 and TRBJ1-1, with unresolved D. V was shortened by 4 bases and J by 1 base, with 11 bases between the two germline ends. Per germline, CDR1 SGDLS and CDR2 YYNGEE. The CDR3 covers 14 residues. The CDR3 DNA follows: TGTGCCAGCAGCAAAGGTCCGGGGAACACTGAAGCTTTCTTT. This sequence encodes CASSKGPGNTEAFF.

This clonotype was detected many times. J is TRBJ1-3 and V is TRBV12-3 or TRBV12-4; TRBD1 matches 10 bases. With 5 bases clipped from V and 4 bases from J, the junction kept 11 bases outside the gene matches. The CDR3 has 17 residues. The CDR3 DNA reads TGTGCCAGCAGTACGGGACAGGGGTTCGGAATAGGAAACACCATATATTTT. It specifies CASSTGQGFGIGNTIYF.

This sequence joins TRBV7-2 and TRBJ2-6; TRBD1 might be the D (5 bases). In germline, CDR1 is SGHTA, CDR2 FQGNSA. The CDR3 length is 17 residues. Deletions cut 2 bases from V and 0 bases from J, with 11 bases between. In nucleotides, the CDR3 is TGTGCCAGCAGCTTAAACTACAGGAGCTCTGGGGCCAACGTCCTGACTTTC. Translation gives CASSLNYRSSGANVLTF.

This sequence joins TRBV4-2 and TRBJ2-1; TRBD2 aligns across 10 bases. Germline V lookup: CDR1 LGHNA, CDR2 YNFKEQ. The CDR3 sequence is 16 residues long. V was clipped by 4 bases and J by 8 bases; unmatched bases: 11. The CDR3 region is CASSLRTSGFSDEQFF. CDR3 bases: TGTGCCAGCAGCCTTCGGACTAGCGGTTTTTCCGATGAGCAGTTCTTC.

This clonotype was counted at least ten times. CDR3 bases: TGTGCCAGCAGTGAAAGGGATGCCAGGACCCAGTACTTC. Translation gives CASSERDARTQYF. The chain recombines TRBV2 with TRBJ2-5, with D unresolved. CDR1 SNHLY and CDR2 FYNNEI come from the germline V gene. The V end lost 2 bases, the J end lost 7 bases, and 11 bases lay between the germline ends. CDR3 length: 13 amino acids. Full variable domain (rest looked up from reference TRBV2 and TRBJ2-5): EPEVTQTPSHQVTQMGQEVILRCVPISNHLYFYWYRQILGQKVEFLVSFYNNEISEKSEIFDDQFSVERPDGSNFTLKIRSTKLEDSAMYFCASSERDARTQYFGPGTRLLVL.

This clonotype was recorded many times. The V call is TRBV6-2 or TRBV6-3, the J call TRBJ2-4; no reliable D call. The germline V gene encodes CDR1 MNHEY and CDR2 SVGEGT. Trimming removed 10 bases at V and 6 bases at J, with 10 bases between. CDR3 length equals 11 residues. The DNA for the CDR3 is TGTGCCAAGACAAGTTTAAACATTCAGTACTTC. Its protein is CAKTSLNIQYF.

This clonotype turned up a few times. This chain connects TRBV6-1 to TRBJ2-3; 7 nucleotides agree with TRBD2. CDR3 size: 13 residues. Looked up from germline, CDR1 is MNHNS and CDR2 is SASEGT. V lost 8 bases to trimming and J lost 4 bases; unmatched junction nucleotides: 6. The CDR3 loop is CASHFAGADTQYF. The CDR3 DNA reads as TGTGCCAGCCACTTCGCGGGGGCAGATACGCAGTATTTT.

This clonotype was counted between two and nine times. The chain uses TRBV7-9 and TRBJ2-3; 10 bases are a match to TRBD2. The CDR3 length is 16 residues. CDR1 is SEHNR and CDR2 is FQNEAQ in the germline V gene (reference sequence). With 6 bases clipped from V and 5 bases from J, the junction kept 11 bases outside the gene matches. For the CDR3, the DNA is TGTGCCAGCAGATATAGCGGAGCTAGCGGGGGAGATACGCAGTATTTT. This codes for CASRYSGASGGDTQYF.

The V and J genes are TRBV7-7 and TRBJ2-2, with D possibly matching TRBD2 (6 bases). V was pared by 4 bases and J by 3 bases, with 15 bases between. This CDR3 has 16 residues. In germline, CDR1 is SSHAT, CDR2 FNYEAQ (reference sequence). This chain's CDR3 is CASSSYSWRDTGELFF. In DNA form, the CDR3 reads TGTGCCAGCAGCTCGTATAGCTGGAGGGACACCGGGGAGCTGTTTTTT.

The rearrangement joins TRBV4-3 to TRBJ2-2; no clear D gene. CDR1 is LGHNA and CDR2 is YSLEER in the germline V gene. V lost 0 bases, J lost 2 bases, and 7 bases lay in between. The CDR3 runs 15 residues. The DNA of the CDR3 is TGCGCCAGCAGCCAAGAGTTCTTAAACACCGGGGAGCTGTTTTTT. Protein sequence: CASSQEFLNTGELFF.

This chain uses TRBV20-1 with TRBJ2-1, with D possibly matching TRBD2 (7 bases). The CDR3 contains 15 residues. Germline CDR1 DFQATT, CDR2 SNEGSKA (reference sequence). V lost 4 bases and J lost 4, with 17 bases in between. CDR3: CSAKGGGQGYNEQFF. The CDR3 coding sequence is TGCAGTGCTAAGGGGGGGGGCCAGGGGTACAATGAGCAGTTCTTC.

This clonotype was recorded at least ten times. V and J are TRBV6-5 and TRBJ1-2, with 8 bases lining up with TRBD1. Per germline, CDR1 MNHEY and CDR2 SVGAGI. The CDR3 loop spans 14 amino acids. V lost 6 bases, J lost 7 bases, and 10 bases stayed unmatched. The CDR3 loop is CASSRPGGAGGYTF. In DNA form, the CDR3 reads TGTGCCAGCAGCCGACCAGGGGGCGCGGGTGGCTACACCTTC.

This clonotype was seen many times. The chain combines TRBV20-1 with TRBJ2-3, with 8 nucleotides matching TRBD2. The CDR3 has 13 amino acids. With 3 bases clipped from V and 1 base from J, the junction kept 0 bases outside the gene matches. Germline V gene lookup returns CDR1 DFQATT and CDR2 SNEGSKA (reference sequence). The CDR3: CSARTSGTDTQYF. For the CDR3, the DNA is TGCAGTGCTAGGACTAGCGGCACAGATACGCAGTATTTT.

This clonotype was detected only a few times. The chain uses TRBV12-3 or TRBV12-4 and TRBJ1-5, with D possibly matching TRBD1 (6 bases). Deletions cut 4 bases from V and 7 bases from J, with 20 bases between. The CDR3 is made up of 16 amino acids. The CDR3 DNA reads TGTGCCAGCAGTTCCCAAAGTACAGGGCCGGGGCAGCCCCAGCATTTT. Translated, it gives CASSSQSTGPGQPQHF.

This clonotype was seen many times. This sequence joins TRBV20-1 and TRBJ2-7; possible D gene TRBD1, 6 bases. Germline V gene lookup returns CDR1 DFQATT and CDR2 SNEGSKA (reference sequence). The CDR3 sequence is 14 residues long. V lost 0 bases and J lost 4, with 13 bases in between. DNA of the CDR3: TGCAGTGCTAGAGAGGCAACAGGGCGGTACGAGCAGTACTTC. Its protein product is CSAREATGRYEQYF.

The CDR3 loop is CSASDNPDTYEQYF. CDR3 DNA sequence: TGCAGTGCTTCAGATAATCCCGATACCTACGAGCAGTACTTC. The chain has TRBV20-1 and TRBJ2-7, with D uncertain. CDR1 is DFQATT and CDR2 is SNEGSKA in the germline V gene (reference sequence). The V end was cut by 5 bases, the J end by 2 bases, with 16 bases between. The CDR3 has 14 amino acids.